This TCR beta chain originates from a study of blood T cell repertoires in COVID-19. Clones were read by immunoSEQ multiplex PCR, and TCRdb kept only the in-frame ones, dropping some. The sample contains under 350,000 clones, 86% of which appear only once. Participants, 18 to 89 years old, spanned some 23 US areas. The clonotype comes from a middle-aged woman with acute COVID-19. Material: PBMCs or T cells enriched from blood (not recorded which).

CDR3 loop: CASRGTGNEKLFF. The CDR3 coding sequence is TGCGCCAGCCGCGGGACGGGAAATGAAAAACTGTTTTTT. The chain couples TRBV5-1 to TRBJ1-4; possibly TRBD1 for D (5 bases). Germline CDR1 reads SGHRS; CDR2 reads YFSETQ. Trimming shortened V by 7 bases and J by 5 bases, and 12 bases separated the two germline ends. The CDR3 covers 13 residues.